This T cell receptor beta chain came from a study of vaccination and CD4 T cells after COVID-19. Study information: No peptide, an HIV-1 Nef pool, or a CEFX pool was what each control culture received. The study's findings and limits: Convalescent participants were relatively few, and none had early post-infection timepoints studied.

Indicated treatment: approximately nine-day PBMC culture with coronavirus spike peptide pools or control peptides (ViraFEST assay). An Oncomine TCR Beta short-read assay was used to sequence the DNA from cultured CD4+ T cells. TCRdb reprocessed the PCR reads with MiXCR, giving one entry per CDR3 protein. The sample lists about 21,000 distinct CDR3 sequences; roughly 29% were seen once. Germline CDR1 is MNHEY and CDR2 is SMNVEV (reference sequence). The CDR3 totals 15 residues. With 2 bases removed from V and 0 bases from J, the gap between germline ends came to 9 bases. A few counts support this clonotype. The antigen remains unidentified.

This chain links TRBV27 with TRBJ2-3; possible D gene TRBD1, 5 bases. Material: cultured CD4+ T cells from blood. The TCR was taken from a human donor with COVID-19. The CDR3 nucleotides are TGTGCCAGCAGTTTAAAGGGGCCGAGCACAGATACGCAGTATTTT. Translating it yields CASSLKGPSTDTQYF.